This TCR beta chain was sequenced for a study of blood T cell repertoires in COVID-19 (dated by TCRdb to 2018 to 2020). Background for the entire study: The collaborator samples originated in the United States, Italy and Spain and spanned the acute and convalescent phases of COVID-19. The material from the prospective study consisted of cDNA or gDNA derived from T cells, B-cell-depleted T cells, or PBMCs. The dataset comprised deeply sampled blood TCRbeta repertoires from subjects exposed to, actively infected with, or recovered from COVID-19. A freely available public database, intended as a resource for researchers studying the immune response to SARS-CoV-2, is where the repertoires were released. The samples were drawn from the first 160 participants of the ongoing ImmuneRACE study and from about 1,200 subjects provided by 6 global collaborators. A de-identified subject ID, COVID-19 status, age in years and sex were almost always included in the sample metadata. Where available, HLA class I and class II types were obtained from metadata supplied by the sample provider rather than from assay-based typing.

CDR3 length: 16 amino acids, cysteine to phenylalanine. Kept here is only the CDR3 DNA, which spans 48 bases and is read in frame from base 1. From a lookup of the germline V gene (reference sequence), CDR1 and CDR2 are LGHDT and YNNKEL. V is cut by 5 bases and J by 0 bases, and the space between the germline ends is 11 bases. Overall results and qualifications from the work: The quantity of clinical and demographic metadata differed by source and by participant and was supplied without curation.

Each collaborating institution followed its own protocols to collect whole blood in K2EDTA tubes. For TCRbeta analysis, collaborators shipped samples as frozen whole blood, isolated PBMCs, or DNA extracted from either of those sample types. This clone occurred a few times. Its antigen specificity is not known. The input lacks base qualities; no much larger clone sits a single base away. The immunoSEQ Assay, a bias-controlled multiplex PCR, was used to amplify TCRbeta CDR3 regions from genomic DNA. Per the source publication's procedure: Nucleated cell counts per sample were estimated from amplification of reference gene primers within the assay. To quantify the absolute abundance of each unique TCRbeta CDR3 rearrangement, sequence reads were collapsed and filtered. For each sample, productive Simpson clonality was calculated by taking the square root of Simpson's diversity index across productive rearrangements. Imported from immuneACCESS, the table was reduced by TCRdb to in-frame sequences with V and J called. These copies leave out some clones; in studies compared against another copy, an unresolved V gene accounts for under half, and the cause of the remainder is not known. The V and J calls and clone size come from that table; D and trimming were worked out from the DNA. This sample comprises 25,000 to 35,000 clones, about 86% of them detected only once. The top ten clones comprise about a quarter of the sample.

The sequenced material came from peripheral blood. This receptor was obtained from a human donor with active COVID-19. The donor label of this sample is uncertain. The rearrangement joined TRBV3-1 (or the pseudogene TRBV3-2) to TRBJ1-6, with the D gene call left open. Read as DNA, the sequence is TGTGCCAGCAGCTCAGCTAGGAGCTCCTATAATTCACCCCTCCACTTT. This gives the protein CASSSARSSYNSPLHF.